Shown below are 18 T cell receptor beta chains from a single sample sequenced in a study of T cell repertoires in cytomegalovirus infection. These TCRs are of unknown antigen specificity. TCRdb reanalysed the reads using MiXCR and keeps one entry per CDR3 protein. Among hundreds of thousands of distinct CDR3 sequences listed, about 42% were seen once. The material sequenced was cultured PBMCs, taken from culture after CMV antigen stimulation. The receptor set was obtained from a human donor in good health (CMV status not recorded). Some clones in this sample may be carry-over from other donors' samples.

The chain employs TRBV18 and TRBJ1-5; D remains ambiguous. Germline V lookup: CDR1 KGHSH, CDR2 LQKENI. V shed 3 bases and J shed 6 bases, with 9 bases lying between them. The CDR3 is 13 amino acids. CDR3 loop: CASSPGGVQPQHF. DNA of the CDR3: TGTGCCAGCTCACCCGGTGGGGTTCAGCCCCAGCATTTT.

This sequence joins TRBV6-6 and TRBJ2-3; D not resolved. The CDR3 is made up of 13 amino acids. Germline V gene sequence: CDR1 MNHNY, CDR2 SVGAGI (reference sequence). The V end was cut by 0 bases, the J end by 6 bases, with 7 bases between. The CDR3: CASSYSTLDTQYF. CDR3 coding DNA: TGTGCCAGCAGTTACTCGACTTTGGATACGCAGTATTTT.

The chain joins TRBV7-6 to TRBJ2-5; 10 positions agree with TRBD1. The CDR3 has 14 amino acids. With V trimmed by 2 bases and J by 7 bases, 4 bases remained unmatched. The germline V gene encodes CDR1 SGHVS and CDR2 FNYEAQ. DNA of the CDR3: TGTGCCAGCAGCTTAAGGGGACAGGGGATGACCCAGTACTTC. Protein sequence: CASSLRGQGMTQYF.

The J gene is TRBJ2-3, the V gene TRBV15; D possibly corresponds to TRBD1 (5 bases). Trimming shortened V by 0 bases and J by 5 bases, and 12 bases separated the two germline ends. This CDR3 is 15 amino acids long. Germline CDR1 is LNHNV and CDR2 is YYDKDF (reference sequence). The CDR3 reads CATSREGRRLDTQYF. The CDR3 bases are TGTGCCACCAGCAGAGAGGGGCGTAGGTTAGATACGCAGTATTTT.

V and J are TRBV7-4 and TRBJ2-5; TRBD1 aligns across 11 bases. V was pared by 5 bases and J by 10 bases, with 12 bases of the junction left unmatched. CDR3 size: 15 residues. The V gene's germline CDR1 is SGHVT and CDR2 SQSDAQ. DNA of the CDR3: TGTGCCAGCAGCCCCCGGGGGGACAGGGGGAGAGGCCAGTACTTC. Protein product: CASSPRGDRGRGQYF.

The CDR3 loop reads CASSRSRRLGYTF. The CDR3 DNA reads as TGCGCCAGCAGCCGAAGCCGCCGCTTGGGCTACACCTTC. The chain links TRBV4-3 to TRBJ1-2; D is uncertain. Between the trimmed V and J ends, which lost 4 bases and 8 bases, there was a span of 14 bases. The CDR3 has 13 amino acids. Germline lookup yields CDR1 LGHNA and CDR2 YSLEER.

This clonotype came up a few times. This rearrangement joins TRBV7-9 to TRBJ2-1, with D hard to call. This CDR3 contains 13 residues. The germline V and J ends were trimmed by 8 bases and 6 bases, with 14 bases remaining between them. The germline V gene has CDR1 SEHNR and CDR2 FQNEAQ (reference sequence). CDR3 sequence: CASQHTYGNEQFF. The CDR3 nucleotides are TGTGCCAGCCAACATACGTACGGCAATGAGCAGTTCTTC.

This clonotype was seen more than once but under ten times. The chain carries TRBV7-7 and TRBJ2-5; D perhaps matches TRBD2 (6 bases). With 0 bases removed from V and 2 bases from J, the gap between germline ends came to 10 bases. CDR1 SSHAT and CDR2 FNYEAQ come from the germline V gene (reference sequence). This CDR3 is 15 amino acids long. The chain's CDR3 is CASSLALGGQETQYF. Written as DNA, the CDR3 is TGTGCCAGCAGCTTAGCGCTGGGAGGACAAGAGACCCAGTACTTC.

This chain links TRBV5-4 with TRBJ2-7, with TRBD2 matching over 9 bases. Germline trimming cut 0 bases from V and 0 bases from J; bases unmatched to any gene: 7. The germline V gene has CDR1 SGHNT and CDR2 YYREEE (reference sequence). The CDR3 is 17 residues long. CDR3 DNA: TGTGCCAGCAGCTTGGGGCCTAGCGGGGTATTCTCCTACGAGCAGTACTTC. Translation: CASSLGPSGVFSYEQYF.

The gene calls are TRBV7-8 and TRBJ2-5; 8 bases map to TRBD2. Trimming removed 2 bases from V and 5 bases from J; junction bases left unmatched: 7. The CDR3 extends over 15 amino acids. Looked up from germline, CDR1 is SGHVS and CDR2 is FQNEAQ. The CDR3 DNA reads TGTGCCAGCAGCTTACAGGGACTAGGATCGGAGACCCAGTACTTC. Translated: CASSLQGLGSETQYF.

The V call is TRBV11-2, the J call TRBJ2-3; TRBD2 aligns across 7 bases. With 0 bases clipped from V and 2 bases from J, the junction kept 2 bases outside the gene matches. Germline V gives CDR1 SGHAT, CDR2 FQNNGV. The CDR3 is made up of 15 amino acids. In nucleotides, the CDR3 is TGTGCCAGCAGCTTAGATCTAGCGGACACAGATACGCAGTATTTT. Protein product: CASSLDLADTDTQYF.

V is TRBV12-5 and J is TRBJ2-1, with 8 bases lining up with TRBD1. The germline V gene has CDR1 LGHNT and CDR2 FRNRAP. The CDR3 runs to 16 residues. Trimming removed 0 bases from V and 8 bases from J; junction bases left unmatched: 9. CDR3 nucleotide sequence: TGTGCTAGTGGTTTGGTACTCAGGGGGCTCCAGGATGAGCAGTTCTTC. The encoded protein is CASGLVLRGLQDEQFF.

The rearrangement links TRBV7-8 to TRBJ2-7; TRBD2 agrees at 10 bases. Germline V gives CDR1 SGHVS, CDR2 FQNEAQ. The V gene end was trimmed by 8 bases and the J gene end by 6 bases; junction bases not matched to a gene: 10. The CDR3 has 14 amino acids. CDR3 nucleotide sequence: TGTGCCAGCTCCCCGGGACTAGCGAAAGGCGAGCAGTACTTC. Protein sequence: CASSPGLAKGEQYF. The full variable domain, its missing parts supplied by reference TRBV7-8 and TRBJ2-7, is GAGVSQSPRYKVAKRGQDVALRCDPISGHVSLFWYQQALGQGPEFLTYFQNEAQLDKSGLPSDRFFAERPEGSVSTLKIQRTQQEDSAVYLCASSPGLAKGEQYFGPGTRLTVT.

The chain couples TRBV6-2 or TRBV6-3 to TRBJ1-1, with D perhaps TRBD1 (5 bases). V was trimmed by 6 bases and J by 3 bases, leaving 17 bases between them. This CDR3 has 15 amino acids. CDR1 is MNHEY and CDR2 is SVGEGT in the germline V gene. CDR3 DNA: TGTGCCAGCAGGATCCAGGGAATTCGGTACACTGAAGCTTTCTTT. As protein: CASRIQGIRYTEAFF.

The chain links TRBV7-2 to TRBJ2-5, with 8 nucleotides matching TRBD2. V lost 7 bases, J lost 7 bases, and 14 bases stayed unmatched. This CDR3 spans 15 amino acids. Germline V CDR1 and CDR2: SGHTA, FQGNSA. CDR3 residues: CASTSSGPQRGTQYF. DNA for the CDR3: TGTGCCAGCACCTCTAGCGGGCCACAGCGAGGGACCCAGTACTTC.

The V and J genes are TRBV10-3 and TRBJ1-1; D perhaps matches TRBD1 (6 bases). This CDR3 spans 13 amino acids. Germline V lookup: CDR1 ENHRY, CDR2 SYGVKD. V lost 10 bases, J lost 3 bases, and 15 bases lay in between. CDR3 residues: CATQRGIDTEAFF. CDR3 coding DNA: TGTGCCACGCAGAGGGGGATTGACACTGAAGCTTTCTTT.

The V gene is TRBV19, the J gene TRBJ2-3, with 12 bases fitting TRBD2. The V gene end was trimmed by 5 bases and the J gene end by 1 base; junction bases not matched to a gene: 7. CDR3 length equals 17 residues. Germline V lookup: CDR1 LNHDA, CDR2 SQIVND (reference sequence). The CDR3 loop reads CASSLAGGPPRTDTQYF. Here the CDR3 DNA reads TGTGCCAGTAGTCTAGCGGGGGGGCCCCCCCGCACAGATACGCAGTATTTT.

The CDR3 DNA reads TGCGCCAGCAGCCAAGATCTGCCGGGACAGGGCAACCTTTTCTCTGGAAACACCATATATTTT. Translated, it gives CASSQDLPGQGNLFSGNTIYF. V usage is TRBV4-3 and J usage is TRBJ1-3, with 9 bases lining up with TRBD1. The V and J ends lost 0 bases and 0 bases, in that order; junction bases with no gene match: 15. The CDR3 extends over 21 amino acids. Germline loops: CDR1 LGHNA, CDR2 YSLEER.